Detailed here is one TCR beta chain. The data were taken from a study of blood T cell repertoires in COVID-19. On the study more broadly: Italy, Spain and the United States were the sources of the convalescent and acute COVID-19 samples. PBMCs, B-cell-depleted T cells, or T cells provided the cDNA or gDNA that made up the material.

V lost 2 bases, J lost 4 bases, and 7 bases stayed unmatched. This CDR3 is built from 15 residues. Germline CDR1 and CDR2: ENHRY and SYGVKD. This table comes from immunoSEQ multiplex PCR, and its TCRdb copy is limited to in-frame clones, with some not included. The sample consists of about 250,000 clones, approximately 86% of them appearing once. Participants came from roughly 24 US areas, aged about 18 to 90 years. Sequenced: PBMCs or T cells enriched from blood (not recorded which). This chain connects TRBV10-3 to TRBJ2-5, with TRBD2 identical over 7 bases. The TCR comes from a woman aged 45-59 years who had recovered from COVID-19. In nucleotides, the CDR3 is TGTGCCATCAGTGAGACCGGGACTATTGGAGAGACCCAGTACTTC. It translates to CAISETGTIGETQYF.